The entry below describes one T cell receptor beta chain. The sample belongs to a study of PD-1 blockade in classical Hodgkin lymphoma. Brentuximab vedotin exposure varied among the patients, all of whom had relapsed after autologous stem cell transplantation. The protocol was immunoSEQ multiplex PCR, while the TCRdb copy is restricted to in-frame clones and leaves out a portion. The sample has about 40,000 clones, 80% to 90% seen once; the top ten hold roughly 9%. This specimen consisted of peripheral blood mononuclear cells (PBMCs), obtained at baseline. The TCR originated in a human donor with classical Hodgkin lymphoma.

The CDR3 reads CASKVGQGPLHYGYTF. The CDR3 coding sequence is TGTGCCAGCAAAGTGGGACAGGGTCCCCTTCACTATGGCTACACCTTC. This chain connects TRBV28 to TRBJ1-2; TRBD1 agrees at 9 bases. Germline CDR1 is MDHEN and CDR2 is SYDVKM. J lost 3 bases, V lost 7 bases, and 12 bases had no gene match. The CDR3 consists of 16 residues.